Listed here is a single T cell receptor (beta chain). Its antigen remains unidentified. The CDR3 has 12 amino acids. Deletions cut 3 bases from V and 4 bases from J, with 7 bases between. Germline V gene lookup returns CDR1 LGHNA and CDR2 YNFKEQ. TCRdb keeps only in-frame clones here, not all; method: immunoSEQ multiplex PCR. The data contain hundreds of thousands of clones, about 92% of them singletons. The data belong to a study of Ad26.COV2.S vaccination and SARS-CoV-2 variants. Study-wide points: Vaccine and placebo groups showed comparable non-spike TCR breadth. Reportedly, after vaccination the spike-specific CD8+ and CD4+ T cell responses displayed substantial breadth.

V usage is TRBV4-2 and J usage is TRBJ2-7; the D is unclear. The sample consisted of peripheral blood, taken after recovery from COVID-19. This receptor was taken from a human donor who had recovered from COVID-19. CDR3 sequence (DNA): TGTGCCAGCAGCCAGTGGGGTTACGAGCAGTACTTC. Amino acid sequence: CASSQWGYEQYF.